The 25 T cell receptor beta chains listed next were all sequenced from one sample in a study of control samples from healthy donors and cancer patients. Sequencing was performed with immunoSEQ multiplex PCR; in TCRdb, only in-frame clones are kept and a portion is missing. This table holds about 140,000 clones, 89% found once. The sequencing input was blood. These receptors came from a man aged 25 to 40 in good health.

The chain combines TRBV20-1 with TRBJ2-7, with no clear D. The CDR3 runs to 10 residues. V lost 3 bases and J 5 bases, leaving 5 bases between the germline ends. Looked up from germline, CDR1 is DFQATT and CDR2 is SNEGSKA (reference sequence). The CDR3 reads CSASPDEQYF. The CDR3 coding sequence is TGCAGTGCTAGCCCTGACGAGCAGTACTTC.

This clone is a singleton in its sample. One end of the junction fails to match germline, which may point to a read error. The chain recombines TRBV20-1 with TRBJ1-3; D gene unclear. In germline, CDR1 is DFQATT, CDR2 SNEGSKA (reference sequence). This CDR3 region has 14 residues. The DNA of the CDR3 is TGCAGTGCTAGTTTGGAAGGGCCTGGAAACACCATGTATTTT. This encodes CSASLEGPGNTMYF.

The chain joins TRBV12-3 or TRBV12-4 to TRBJ2-5; D call uncertain. Trimming took 7 bases from V and 12 from J, leaving 18 bases between them. This CDR3 has 12 residues. The DNA of the CDR3 is TGTGCCAGCACCGACCTCTCAAGAGACAAGTACTTC. The encoded protein is CASTDLSRDKYF.

V is TRBV15 and J is TRBJ2-2; 9 nucleotides align to TRBD1. J gave up 3 bases and V 9 bases, and 8 bases lay outside the gene matches. Germline values: CDR1 LNHNV, CDR2 YYDKDF (reference sequence). The CDR3 runs to 15 residues. This CDR3 is CATTGTGRDTGELFF. CDR3 DNA sequence: TGTGCCACGACCGGGACAGGGAGGGACACCGGGGAGCTGTTTTTT.

The chain employs TRBV29-1 and TRBJ2-5, with TRBD2 identical over 11 bases. CDR3 length equals 14 residues. The germline V gene encodes CDR1 SQVTM and CDR2 ANQGSEA. The V and J ends lost 7 bases and 5 bases, in that order; junction bases with no gene match: 9. The CDR3 DNA sequence: TGCAGCGGTCAACTAGCGGGAGTTTTCGAGACCCAGTACTTC. Amino acids: CSGQLAGVFETQYF.

The chain uses TRBV9 and TRBJ2-5, with a possible D match to TRBD1 (6 bases). This CDR3 is built from 16 residues. Trimming pared 2 bases from V and 4 bases from J, leaving 18 bases between. The germline V gene has CDR1 SGDLS and CDR2 YYNGEE. CDR3 in amino acids: CASSVLTGGMGETQYF. The CDR3 DNA sequence: TGTGCCAGCAGCGTTTTGACAGGAGGTATGGGAGAGACCCAGTACTTC.

The genes are TRBV9 and TRBJ2-3; unclear D gene. V lost 3 bases and J 2 bases, leaving 13 bases between the germline ends. This CDR3 contains 15 residues. From germline, CDR1 is SGDLS and CDR2 YYNGEE. For the CDR3, the DNA is TGTGCCAGCAGCGCCACTTTGAGCCCCACAGATACGCAGTATTTT. This encodes CASSATLSPTDTQYF.

The chain has TRBV6-5 and TRBJ2-5; D not resolved. Germline CDR1 reads MNHEY; CDR2 reads SVGAGI. CDR3 length equals 15 residues. V dropped 2 bases and J dropped 2 bases, with 12 bases sitting between them. The chain's CDR3 is CASSYAYSTQETQYF. The CDR3 nucleotides read TGTGCCAGCAGTTACGCGTACTCGACGCAAGAGACCCAGTACTTC.

The chain combines TRBV7-6 with TRBJ2-6; D is unresolved. Germline V gives CDR1 SGHVS, CDR2 FNYEAQ. Deletions cut 4 bases from V and 0 bases from J, with 7 bases between. This CDR3 comprises 15 residues. CDR3 protein: CASSYLGSGANVLTF. The CDR3 nucleotides are TGTGCCAGCAGCTACCTGGGCTCTGGGGCCAACGTCCTGACTTTC.

This chain uses TRBV3-1 (or the pseudogene TRBV3-2) with TRBJ2-3; TRBD1 is a possible D gene (7 bases). The CDR3 runs to 18 residues. V was trimmed by 5 bases and J by 0 bases, leaving 21 bases between them. Germline-derived CDR1 and CDR2 are LGHDT and YNNKEL (reference sequence). CDR3 sequence: CASSFTPGGGGSTDTQYF. The CDR3 DNA is TGTGCCAGCAGCTTCACGCCAGGGGGAGGAGGTAGCACAGATACGCAGTATTTT.

This clone showed up just a few times. This chain links TRBV3-1 (or the pseudogene TRBV3-2) with TRBJ2-3; 7 nucleotides line up with TRBD1. CDR1 is LGHDT and CDR2 is YNNKEL in the germline V gene (reference sequence). CDR3 length: 16 residues. J was trimmed by 0 bases and V by 0 bases; bases with no gene match: 3. The CDR3 region is CASSQETGPSTDTQYF. The CDR3 coding sequence is TGTGCCAGCAGCCAAGAGACAGGGCCTAGCACAGATACGCAGTATTTT.

This chain uses TRBV11-2 with TRBJ1-3; D might be TRBD1 (6 bases). Germline CDR1 reads SGHAT; CDR2 reads FQNNGV. V lost 5 bases to trimming and J lost 1 base, with 21 bases between them. The CDR3 has 18 amino acids. The CDR3 bases are TGTGCCAGCAGCCTCGAAAATTCGACAGGTAGGTCTGGAAACACCATATATTTT. Translation gives CASSLENSTGRSGNTIYF.

This clone appeared a few times. The chain employs TRBV29-1 and TRBJ1-2, with a possible D match to TRBD1 (6 bases). Between the trimmed V and J ends, which lost 3 bases and 0 bases, there was a span of 11 bases. The germline V gene has CDR1 SQVTM and CDR2 ANQGSEA. The CDR3 length is 14 residues. The CDR3 DNA reads TGCAGCGTTGAGGGGGCCGGTACTAACTATGGCTACACCTTC. This translates into CSVEGAGTNYGYTF. The full variable domain, its missing parts supplied by reference TRBV29-1 and TRBJ1-2, is SAVISQKPSRDICQRGTSLTIQCQVDSQVTMMFWYRQQPGQSLTLIATANQGSEATYESGFVIDKFPISRPNLTFSTLTVSNMSPEDSSIYLCSVEGAGTNYGYTFGSGTRLTVV.

V gene TRBV27 combines with J gene TRBJ2-1, with D tentatively TRBD1 (7 bases). Germline CDR1 is MNHEY and CDR2 is SMNVEV (reference sequence). The CDR3 contains 17 residues. Trimming left V 6 bases short and J 2 bases short, with 20 bases between. CDR3 protein: CASSSTAGQRAYNEQFF. As DNA, the CDR3 is TGTGCCAGCAGCTCCACGGCGGGACAGAGGGCCTACAATGAGCAGTTCTTC.

The chain uses TRBV7-8 and TRBJ2-4; D is undetermined. The CDR3 sequence is 13 residues long. V dropped 1 base and J dropped 5 bases, with 6 bases sitting between them. Germline values: CDR1 SGHVS, CDR2 FQNEAQ. CDR3 bases: TGTGCCAGCAGCTTAGTTGTGGAAAACATTCAGTACTTC. Protein: CASSLVVENIQYF.

The chain joins TRBV11-1 to TRBJ1-2; a possible D gene is TRBD1 (5 bases). Germline CDR1 SGHAT, CDR2 FQDESV (reference sequence). The V gene lost 4 bases and the J gene lost 4 bases, with 16 bases spanning the gap. The CDR3 length is 15 residues. CDR3 sequence: CASSSRGGASYGYTF. The CDR3 DNA follows: TGTGCCAGCAGCTCCCGGGGGGGAGCCTCCTATGGCTACACCTTC.

The chain couples TRBV6-5 to TRBJ1-6; unclear D gene. CDR1 is MNHEY, CDR2 SVGAGI, per germline. The CDR3 sequence is 15 residues long. The V end lost 5 bases, the J end lost 2 bases, and 10 bases lay between the germline ends. CDR3 loop: CASSPPATYNSPLHF. Written as DNA, the CDR3 is TGTGCCAGCAGTCCCCCGGCAACCTATAATTCACCCCTCCACTTT.

The chain combines TRBV29-1 with TRBJ2-5; 9 nucleotides agree with TRBD1. Germline CDR1 SQVTM, CDR2 ANQGSEA. Unmatched junction bases numbered 5, after V lost 7 bases and J lost 2 bases. This CDR3 is 13 amino acids long. The CDR3 loop is CSGGQGRQETQYF. The CDR3 coding sequence is TGCAGCGGGGGACAGGGCCGACAAGAGACCCAGTACTTC. The variable domain in full, completed from reference TRBV29-1 and TRBJ2-5, reads SAVISQKPSRDICQRGTSLTIQCQVDSQVTMMFWYRQQPGQSLTLIATANQGSEATYESGFVIDKFPISRPNLTFSTLTVSNMSPEDSSIYLCSGGQGRQETQYFGPGTRLLVL.

This clone was seen once. This chain connects TRBV5-6 to TRBJ2-1; 9 bases are a match to TRBD2. Germline assignment: CDR1 SGHDT and CDR2 YYEEEE. The CDR3 extends over 18 amino acids. The V segment lost 2 bases and the J segment 0 bases; nucleotides outside the gene matches: 9. The CDR3 reads CASSFKASGVSSYNEQFF. The CDR3 coding sequence is TGTGCCAGCAGCTTTAAGGCTAGCGGGGTGAGCTCCTACAATGAGCAGTTCTTC.

The chain joins TRBV11-3 to TRBJ2-3, with 10 positions matching TRBD2. The CDR3 is 16 amino acids. Trimming cost V 4 bases and J 5 bases; bases outside gene matches: 9. Germline assignment: CDR1 SGHNT and CDR2 YENEEA. In DNA form, the CDR3 reads TGTGCCAGCAGCTCCCGCGGTAGCGGGGGGATAGATACGCAGTATTTT. Its translation is CASSSRGSGGIDTQYF.

The genes are TRBV5-5 and TRBJ2-7; TRBD2 is a possible D gene (5 bases). This CDR3 has 15 residues. The V gene's germline CDR1 is SGHKS and CDR2 YYEKEE (reference sequence). The ends were cut back, 4 bases at V and 0 bases at J, with 14 bases in the middle. The CDR3 nucleotides are TGTGCCAGCAGCGTCGGGGTAGCTACCTCCTACGAGCAGTACTTC. Its protein is CASSVGVATSYEQYF.

The genes are TRBV6-2 or TRBV6-3 and TRBJ2-1; a weak D match, TRBD1 (6 bases). The CDR3 runs 14 residues. The ends were cut back, 6 bases at V and 3 bases at J, with 12 bases in the middle. Germline assignment: CDR1 MNHEY and CDR2 SVGEGT. The CDR3 here is CASSSGTLYNEQFF. Here the CDR3 DNA reads TGTGCCAGCAGCTCCGGGACACTCTACAATGAGCAGTTCTTC.

The chain carries TRBV19 and TRBJ1-4, with 11 bases lining up with TRBD1. The CDR3 totals 18 residues. Germline trimming cut 0 bases from V and 1 base from J; bases unmatched to any gene: 4. Germline CDR1 and CDR2: LNHDA and SQIVND (reference sequence). CDR3: CASSIERGTGGTNEKLFF. Written as DNA, the CDR3 is TGTGCCAGTAGTATAGAAAGAGGGACAGGGGGAACTAATGAAAAACTGTTTTTT. The full variable domain, its missing parts supplied by reference TRBV19 and TRBJ1-4, is DGGITQSPKYLFRKEGQNVTLSCEQNLNHDAMYWYRQDPGQGLRLIYYSQIVNDFQKGDIAEGYSVSREKKESFPLTVTSAQKNPTAFYLCASSIERGTGGTNEKLFFGSGTQLSVL.

The V and J genes are TRBV7-3 and TRBJ2-7, with 10 bases matching TRBD1. The CDR3 contains 18 residues. Unmatched junction bases numbered 13, after V lost 1 base and J lost 4 bases. Germline loops: CDR1 SGHTA, CDR2 FQGTGA. CDR3 region: CASSLSRTGTGDAYEQYF. The CDR3 DNA follows: TGTGCCAGCAGCTTAAGCAGAACCGGGACAGGGGATGCGTACGAGCAGTACTTC.

This rearrangement joins TRBV6-5 to TRBJ2-3; perhaps TRBD2 as D (6 bases). Germline V CDR1 and CDR2: MNHEY, SVGAGI. V lost 4 bases to trimming and J lost 2 bases, with 10 bases between them. This CDR3 spans 14 amino acids. The CDR3 bases are TGTGCCAGCAGTTGGGGACTGTTCACAGATACGCAGTATTTT. It translates to CASSWGLFTDTQYF.